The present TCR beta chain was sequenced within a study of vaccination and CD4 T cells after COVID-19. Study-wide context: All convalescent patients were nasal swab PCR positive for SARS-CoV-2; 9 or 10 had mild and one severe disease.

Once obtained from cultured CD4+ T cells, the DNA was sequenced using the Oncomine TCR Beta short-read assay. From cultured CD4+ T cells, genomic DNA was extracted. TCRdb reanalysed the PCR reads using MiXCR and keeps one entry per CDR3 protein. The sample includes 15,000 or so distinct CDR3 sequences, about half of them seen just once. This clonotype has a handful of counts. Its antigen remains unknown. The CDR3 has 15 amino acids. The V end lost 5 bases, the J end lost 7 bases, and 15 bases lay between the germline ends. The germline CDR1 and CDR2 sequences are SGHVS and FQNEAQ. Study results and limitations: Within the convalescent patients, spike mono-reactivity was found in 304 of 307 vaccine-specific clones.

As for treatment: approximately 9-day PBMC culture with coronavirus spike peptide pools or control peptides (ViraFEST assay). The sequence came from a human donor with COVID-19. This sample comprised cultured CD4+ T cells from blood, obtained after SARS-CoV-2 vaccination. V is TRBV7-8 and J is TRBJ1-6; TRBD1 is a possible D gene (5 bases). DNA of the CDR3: TGTGCCAGCAGCATCGGGCGGGGGAACAATTCACCCCTCCACTTT. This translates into CASSIGRGNNSPLHF.